This TCR beta chain comes out of a study of shared clonotypes between healthy human individuals. About the study: The donor group consisted of a couple of women and three men, aged 18 to 49.

The V gene lost 3 bases and the J gene lost 6 bases, with 15 bases spanning the gap. The germline gives CDR1 MDHEN, CDR2 SYDVKM. The CDR3 is made up of 15 amino acids. Study-wide points: Naive subsets usually exceeded memory subsets in estimated richness. What limited the represented genetic and exposure-history diversity was the small number of donors.

A single count supports this clone. Its antigen is still unknown. Clones were sequenced by immunoSEQ multiplex PCR, and TCRdb holds only the in-frame ones, with some missing. Here the sample spans about 1.5 million clones, around 98% being singletons. The TCR was taken from a man aged 30 to 39 in good health. Material: naive CD4+ T cells sorted from blood. Subset: CD45RA+ positively selected. The chain combines TRBV28 with TRBJ1-5; D uncertain. CDR3 sequence reads: CASSFDNSQSQPQHF. Written as DNA, the CDR3 is TGTGCCAGCAGTTTCGACAACTCCCAGTCTCAGCCCCAGCATTTT.